These 17 T cell receptor beta chains share one sample of origin, sequenced in a study of T cell responses to AZD1222 COVID-19 vaccine. The protocol was immunoSEQ multiplex PCR, while the TCRdb copy is restricted to in-frame clones and leaves out a portion. The table shows 120,000 to 150,000 clones, with around 88% occurring only once. The sample was peripheral blood, taken on day 0 of MenACWY control vaccination. Receptors originate from an adult in good health.

This clone was seen only a few times. The chain links TRBV29-1 to TRBJ2-7; the D call may be TRBD1 or TRBD2 (5 bases each). The ends were cut back, 4 bases at V and 2 bases at J, with 12 bases in the middle. Looked up from germline, CDR1 is SQVTM and CDR2 is ANQGSEA. This CDR3 spans 13 amino acids. CDR3: CSVVGTRTYEQYF. The CDR3 nucleotides are TGCAGCGTTGTTGGGACGAGGACCTACGAGCAGTACTTC.

This sequence joins TRBV19 and TRBJ1-4, with 10 bases identical to TRBD1. Germline lookup yields CDR1 LNHDA and CDR2 SQIVND (reference sequence). The V gene end was trimmed by 4 bases and the J gene end by 2 bases; junction bases not matched to a gene: 7. The CDR3 is 17 residues long. This CDR3 reads CASSRQGAFMTNEKLFF. As DNA, the CDR3 is TGTGCCAGTAGTAGACAGGGGGCGTTTATGACTAATGAAAAACTGTTTTTT. The whole variable domain, remainder taken from reference TRBV19 and TRBJ1-4, is DGGITQSPKYLFRKEGQNVTLSCEQNLNHDAMYWYRQDPGQGLRLIYYSQIVNDFQKGDIAEGYSVSREKKESFPLTVTSAQKNPTAFYLCASSRQGAFMTNEKLFFGSGTQLSVL.

V gene TRBV6-2 or TRBV6-3 combines with J gene TRBJ1-1; no clear D. V was trimmed by 2 bases and J by 5 bases, leaving 9 bases between them. The CDR3 spans 13 residues. Looked up from germline, CDR1 is MNHEY and CDR2 is SVGEGT. The CDR3 region is CASSYKSGTEAFF. The CDR3 nucleotides read TGTGCCAGCAGTTACAAATCCGGGACTGAAGCTTTCTTT.

V and J are TRBV7-8 and TRBJ1-3, with D maybe TRBD1 (5 bases). CDR1 is SGHVS, CDR2 FQNEAQ, per germline. Trimming stripped 0 bases from V and 1 base from J, with 10 bases between. The length of the CDR3 is 16 residues. CDR3 DNA: TGTGCCAGCAGCTTAGCGGGGCAACCATCTGGAAACACCATATATTTT. Amino acids: CASSLAGQPSGNTIYF.

The chain recombines TRBV5-1 with TRBJ1-3; weak D call: TRBD1 (5 bases). Trimming shortened V by 4 bases and J by 2 bases, and 13 bases separated the two germline ends. The CDR3 consists of 15 residues. Germline V gene sequence: CDR1 SGHRS, CDR2 YFSETQ. The CDR3, as DNA: TGCGCCAGCAGCCCCGGGTGGGGGGCTGGAAACACCATATATTTT. Translation gives CASSPGWGAGNTIYF.

The CDR3 reads CASSGRDVFSDHSGNTIYF. CDR3 DNA sequence: TGTGCCAGCAGCGGGCGGGACGTCTTTTCGGATCACTCTGGAAACACCATATATTTT. The gene calls are TRBV9 and TRBJ1-3; TRBD1 is a possible D gene (5 bases). This CDR3 is 19 amino acids long. Germline V gives CDR1 SGDLS, CDR2 YYNGEE. Trimming pared 3 bases from V and 0 bases from J, leaving 22 bases between.

The chain has TRBV7-3 and TRBJ2-2; no definite D call. Germline CDR1 reads SGHTA; CDR2 reads FQGTGA. This CDR3 contains 13 residues. The ends were cut back, 5 bases at V and 2 bases at J, with 6 bases in the middle. Written as DNA, the CDR3 is TGTGCCAGCAGCAAGCAAAACACCGGGGAGCTGTTTTTT. Translated: CASSKQNTGELFF.

This chain links TRBV28 with TRBJ2-5; 9 bases fit TRBD1. V shed 6 bases, J shed 6 bases, and the junction held 5 bases outside the gene matches. The CDR3 loop spans 13 amino acids. Per the germline V gene, CDR1 is MDHEN and CDR2 is SYDVKM. In DNA, the CDR3 is TGTGCCAGCAGCCTCGACAGGGGGAAGACCCAGTACTTC. This codes for CASSLDRGKTQYF. Variable domain in full (rest from reference TRBV28 and TRBJ2-5): DVKVTQSSRYLVKRTGEKVFLECVQDMDHENMFWYRQDPGLGLRLIYFSYDVKMKEKGDIPEGYSVSREKKERFSLILESASTNQTSMYLCASSLDRGKTQYFGPGTRLLVL.

This clone was detected only a few times. The rearrangement uses TRBV6-5 and TRBJ1-4; D not certain. Germline-derived CDR1 and CDR2 are MNHEY and SVGAGI. The V and J ends lost 1 base and 3 bases respectively, with 9 bases between them. This CDR3 is built from 15 residues. The CDR3: CASSYYPQPNEKLFF. CDR3 DNA: TGTGCCAGCAGTTACTATCCCCAGCCTAATGAAAAACTGTTTTTT.

This chain links TRBV7-2 with TRBJ2-4; D perhaps matches TRBD2 (6 bases). Trimming shortened V by 1 base and J by 7 bases, and 14 bases separated the two germline ends. This CDR3 contains 15 residues. Germline V gene sequence: CDR1 SGHTA, CDR2 FQGNSA. In nucleotides, the CDR3 is TGTGCCAGCAGCTTAGATCGGCCAGGGAGGAACATTCAGTACTTC. It translates to CASSLDRPGRNIQYF.

The chain recombines TRBV28 with TRBJ2-3; D gene unclear. Germline V gene sequence: CDR1 MDHEN, CDR2 SYDVKM. Trimming took off 5 bases at V and 8 bases at J, with 17 bases between the two ends. This CDR3 contains 14 residues. CDR3 sequence (DNA): TGTGCCAGCAGTCCGGGCTTGGTAGCAGCTACGCAGTATTTT. The encoded protein is CASSPGLVAATQYF. The full variable domain, in which reference TRBV28 and TRBJ2-3 provide the parts outside the CDR3, is DVKVTQSSRYLVKRTGEKVFLECVQDMDHENMFWYRQDPGLGLRLIYFSYDVKMKEKGDIPEGYSVSREKKERFSLILESASTNQTSMYLCASSPGLVAATQYFGPGTRLTVL.

This clone was recorded only once. This chain joins TRBV18 and TRBJ1-2, with no clear D. The V end lost 3 bases, the J end lost 0 bases, and 8 bases lay between the germline ends. Germline loops: CDR1 KGHSH, CDR2 LQKENI. CDR3 length: 14 amino acids. The CDR3 region is CASSPDGSNYGYTF. The CDR3 region has the DNA TGTGCCAGCTCACCTGATGGATCTAACTATGGCTACACCTTC. The entire variable domain, with the rest obtained from reference TRBV18 and TRBJ1-2, is as follows: NAGVMQNPRHLVRRRGQEARLRCSPMKGHSHVYWYRQLPEEGLKFMVYLQKENIIDESGMPKERFSAEFPKEGPSILRIQQVVRGDSAAYFCASSPDGSNYGYTFGSGTRLTVV.

The chain has TRBV29-1 and TRBJ1-2, with D possibly matching TRBD1 (5 bases). Germline V gene sequence: CDR1 SQVTM, CDR2 ANQGSEA. The CDR3 totals 13 residues. Deletions cut 6 bases from V and 3 bases from J, with 14 bases between. In nucleotides, the CDR3 is TGCAGCGTGGGCCAGGGAAAGGACTATGGCTACACCTTC. Amino acid sequence: CSVGQGKDYGYTF.

The CDR3 protein is CASSYSGTSNTIYF. CDR3 sequence (DNA): TGTGCCAGCAGTTACTCCGGGACGTCAAACACCATATATTTT. The chain combines TRBV6-6 with TRBJ1-3; D may be TRBD1 (5 bases). V shed 0 bases and J shed 6 bases, with 9 bases lying between them. From germline, CDR1 is MNHNY and CDR2 SVGAGI (reference sequence). The CDR3 extends over 14 amino acids.

The CDR3 sequence: CAWSFGGFLDGYTF. CDR3 sequence (DNA): TGTGCCTGGAGTTTCGGGGGTTTTCTTGACGGCTACACCTTC. The V and J genes are TRBV30 and TRBJ1-2; D may be TRBD1 (5 bases). The CDR3 consists of 14 residues. V was shortened by 2 bases and J by 8 bases, with 18 bases between the two germline ends. Germline values: CDR1 GTSNPN, CDR2 SVGIG (reference sequence).

The J gene is TRBJ1-4, the V gene TRBV5-1; D unclear. Looked up from germline, CDR1 is SGHRS and CDR2 is YFSETQ. V lost 0 bases and J lost 3, with 3 bases in between. This CDR3 has 13 amino acids. The CDR3 region has the DNA TGCGCCAGCAGCTTGGCGCCTAATGAAAAACTGTTTTTT. It translates to CASSLAPNEKLFF.

This rearrangement joins TRBV29-1 to TRBJ1-2; D is unresolved. V dropped 5 bases and J dropped 4 bases, with 11 bases sitting between them. The CDR3 is made up of 12 amino acids. Looked up from germline, CDR1 is SQVTM and CDR2 is ANQGSEA. In DNA form, the CDR3 reads TGCAGCGTTCTTCCGGAAGGCTATGGCTACACCTTC. It specifies CSVLPEGYGYTF.